Each of the 11 T cell receptor beta chains below was sequenced from the same sample in a study of CD8 T cells in acute hepatitis C reinfection. Produced via immunoSEQ multiplex PCR; TCRdb's table is partial and in-frame only. The repertoire holds about 38,000 clones, with over 75% as singletons. Time point described: naive CD8 control sorted from an acute-time-point sample. Sequencing used naive CD8+ T cells from PBMCs. Receptors originate from a woman under 30 who spontaneously cleared hepatitis C infection.

The chain employs TRBV7-6 and TRBJ2-1; D may correspond to TRBD1 or TRBD2 (5 bases each). Germline CDR1 and CDR2: SGHVS and FNYEAQ. This CDR3 spans 13 amino acids. V was shortened by 1 base and J by 7 bases, with 8 bases between the two germline ends. The CDR3 here is CASSLDGGNEQFF. The CDR3 nucleotides read TGTGCCAGCAGCTTAGATGGGGGAAATGAGCAGTTCTTC.

The chain recombines TRBV4-1 with TRBJ2-1, with D perhaps assigned TRBD1 or TRBD2 (5 bases each). Germline V gene data show CDR1 as MGHRA and CDR2 as YSYEKL. The CDR3 consists of 17 residues. Between the trimmed V and J ends, which lost 4 bases and 0 bases, there was a span of 16 bases. CDR3 sequence reads: CASSPGPASSSYNEQFF. CDR3 nucleotides: TGCGCCAGCAGCCCGGGGCCCGCATCCAGCTCCTACAATGAGCAGTTCTTC.

The CDR3 DNA is TGCGCCAGCAGTCGATATCCGGGACAGGGGGCCGATAATGAAAAACTGTTTTTT. Amino acids: CASSRYPGQGADNEKLFF. This sequence joins TRBV5-1 and TRBJ1-4; TRBD1 matches at 12 bases. The CDR3 runs 18 residues. The J segment lost 4 bases and the V segment lost 5 bases, leaving 12 bases of the junction unmatched. Germline assignment: CDR1 SGHRS and CDR2 YFSETQ.

The chain has TRBV11-2 and TRBJ2-1; a weak D match, TRBD2 (6 bases). The CDR3 is made up of 17 amino acids. CDR1 and CDR2 (germline): SGHAT, FQNNGV. V dropped 2 bases and J dropped 0 bases, with 14 bases sitting between them. The chain's CDR3 is CASSLFLRDPSYNEQFF. The CDR3 DNA reads as TGTGCCAGCAGCTTATTTTTGCGGGACCCCTCCTACAATGAGCAGTTCTTC.

This sequence joins TRBV27 and TRBJ2-3; TRBD2 matches at 16 bases. V gave up 2 bases and J gave up 5 bases; unmatched junction bases: 7. Germline-derived CDR1 and CDR2 are MNHEY and SMNVEV (reference sequence). The CDR3 loop spans 18 amino acids. This CDR3 reads CASSLPGLAGGLGDTQYF. The CDR3 DNA reads as TGTGCCAGCAGTTTACCGGGACTAGCGGGAGGGTTGGGAGATACGCAGTATTTT.

This chain uses TRBV27 with TRBJ2-6; D gene ambiguous. The CDR3 covers 13 residues. Germline V lookup: CDR1 MNHEY, CDR2 SMNVEV (reference sequence). Between the trimmed V and J ends, which lost 3 bases and 3 bases, there was a span of 3 bases. The CDR3 here is CASSLGGANVLTF. CDR3 in DNA: TGTGCCAGCAGTTTGGGTGGGGCCAACGTCCTGACTTTC.

This clone occurred once. The CDR3 DNA reads as TGCAGCGTTGAAGGGCAGGGACAGGGAGCCAAGATCGGGGAGCTGTTTTTT. It translates to CSVEGQGQGAKIGELFF. This sequence joins TRBV29-1 and TRBJ2-2, with 9 bases identical to TRBD1. This CDR3 is 17 amino acids long. Unmatched junction bases numbered 13, after V lost 1 base and J lost 7 bases. The V gene's germline CDR1 is SQVTM and CDR2 ANQGSEA.

The chain has TRBV9 and TRBJ1-1, with D possibly matching TRBD1 (6 bases). The germline V and J ends were trimmed by 3 bases and 0 bases, with 12 bases remaining between them. The CDR3 contains 15 residues. Germline CDR1 is SGDLS and CDR2 is YYNGEE. The CDR3 nucleotides read TGTGCCAGCAGCGAATACAAGGGGGTGAACACTGAAGCTTTCTTT. Amino acids: CASSEYKGVNTEAFF.

CDR3 in DNA: TGTGCCACCACCGGGACAGGGGGCAATGAGCAGTTCTTC. Its protein is CATTGTGGNEQFF. This rearrangement joins TRBV10-3 to TRBJ2-1, with 11 bases lining up with TRBD1. The CDR3 has 13 residues. Trimming took 10 bases from V and 6 from J; bases not matched to a gene: 5. CDR1 and CDR2 from the germline V gene are ENHRY and SYGVKD.

The V and J genes are TRBV29-1 and TRBJ2-7; tentatively, D is TRBD1 (7 bases). This CDR3 is built from 14 residues. Germline V gene data show CDR1 as SQVTM and CDR2 as ANQGSEA. V lost 6 bases to trimming and J lost 4 bases, with 19 bases between them. The CDR3 DNA sequence: TGCAGCGTCCTCCGGGACTCCAGGGGGTACGAGCAGTACTTC. It encodes CSVLRDSRGYEQYF.

The V gene is TRBV27, the J gene TRBJ1-2; D uncertain. V was trimmed by 3 bases and J by 8 bases, leaving 19 bases between them. Germline CDR1 and CDR2: MNHEY and SMNVEV (reference sequence). CDR3 length: 15 amino acids. CDR3 bases: TGTGCCAGCAGTTTCTTTCCCCAATCGTTCGCGGGCTACACCTTC. It yields the protein CASSFFPQSFAGYTF.